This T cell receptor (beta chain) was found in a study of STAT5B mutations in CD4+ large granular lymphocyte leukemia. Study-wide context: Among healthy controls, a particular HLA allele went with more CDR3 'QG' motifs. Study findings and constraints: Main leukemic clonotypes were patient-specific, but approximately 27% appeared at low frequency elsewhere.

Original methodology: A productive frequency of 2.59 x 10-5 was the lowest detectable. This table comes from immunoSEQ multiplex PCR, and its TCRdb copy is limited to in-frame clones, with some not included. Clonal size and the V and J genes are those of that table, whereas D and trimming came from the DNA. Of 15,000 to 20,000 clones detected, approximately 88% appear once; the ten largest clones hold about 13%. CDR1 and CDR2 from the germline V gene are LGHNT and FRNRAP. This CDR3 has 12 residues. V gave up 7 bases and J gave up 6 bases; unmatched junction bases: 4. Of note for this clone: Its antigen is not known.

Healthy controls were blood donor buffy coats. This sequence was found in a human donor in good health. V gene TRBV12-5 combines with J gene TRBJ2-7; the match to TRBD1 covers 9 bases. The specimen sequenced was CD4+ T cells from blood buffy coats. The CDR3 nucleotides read TGTGCTAGTGCCTCGACAGGGGGCGAGCAGTACTTC. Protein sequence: CASASTGGEQYF.